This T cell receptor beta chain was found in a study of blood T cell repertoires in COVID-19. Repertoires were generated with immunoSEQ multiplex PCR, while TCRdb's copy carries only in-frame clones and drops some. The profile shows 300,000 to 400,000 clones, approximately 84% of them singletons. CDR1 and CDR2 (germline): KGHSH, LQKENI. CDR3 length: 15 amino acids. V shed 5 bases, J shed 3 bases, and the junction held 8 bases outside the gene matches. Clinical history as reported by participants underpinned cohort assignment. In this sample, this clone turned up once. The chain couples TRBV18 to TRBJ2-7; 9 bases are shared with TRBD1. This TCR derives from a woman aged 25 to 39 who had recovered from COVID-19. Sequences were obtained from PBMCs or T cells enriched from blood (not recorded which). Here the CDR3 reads CASSRKGQGFYEQYF. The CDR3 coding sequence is TGTGCCAGCTCAAGAAAGGGACAGGGCTTCTACGAGCAGTACTTC. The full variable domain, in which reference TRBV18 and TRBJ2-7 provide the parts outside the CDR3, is NAGVMQNPRHLVRRRGQEARLRCSPMKGHSHVYWYRQLPEEGLKFMVYLQKENIIDESGMPKERFSAEFPKEGPSILRIQQVVRGDSAAYFCASSRKGQGFYEQYFGPGTRLTVT.